The 20 T cell receptor beta chains reported below all come from one sample, sequenced in a study of early T cells in non-severe SARS-CoV-2 infection. One entry per CDR3 protein, called by TCRdb with MiXCR from the 5' RACE reads. The sample has roughly 45,000 distinct CDR3 sequences; around a tenth are singletons. Material: whole blood. The receptors originated from an adult who was a healthcare worker with PCR-confirmed SARS-CoV-2 infection or an uninfected control (not recorded which).

This clonotype was picked up many times. The rearrangement uses TRBV28 and TRBJ2-1; 7 nucleotides align to TRBD2. The junction had 11 bases not matched to a gene; V was cut back by 11 bases and J by 4 bases. This CDR3 has 14 amino acids. Germline CDR1 and CDR2: MDHEN and SYDVKM. The CDR3 DNA reads as TGTGCCGGTGGGGCTAGCGGAATGTACAATGAGCAGTTCTTC. Protein: CAGGASGMYNEQFF.

This clonotype was observed at least ten times. CDR3 loop: CSATEGGHGKAWSEQFF. The CDR3 DNA reads TGCAGTGCTACAGAGGGGGGTCACGGGAAAGCCTGGAGTGAGCAGTTCTTC. The rearrangement links TRBV20-1 to TRBJ2-1; D is tentatively TRBD1 or TRBD2 (6 bases each). This CDR3 is 17 amino acids long. Germline-derived CDR1 and CDR2 are DFQATT and SNEGSKA (reference sequence). Trimming left V 4 bases short and J 9 bases short, with 28 bases between.

This clonotype has only a few counts. CDR3 sequence (DNA): TGTGCCAGCAGCCCGGGACAGAGATTCTATAGCAATCAGCCCCAGCATTTT. As protein: CASSPGQRFYSNQPQHF. This chain links TRBV7-8 with TRBJ1-5, with TRBD1 identical over 7 bases. After removal of 5 bases from V and 0 bases from J, the junction contained 10 bases not matched to a gene. CDR3 length: 17 residues. The germline gives CDR1 SGHVS, CDR2 FQNEAQ.

In its sample, this clonotype was seen once. One end of the junction does not line up with germline, which may come from a read error. The chain carries TRBV6-5 and TRBJ1-6; 9 nucleotides agree with TRBD1. The CDR3 loop spans 18 amino acids. The germline CDR1 and CDR2 sequences are MNHEY and SVGAGI. The CDR3 nucleotides are TGTGCCAGCAGTTCAAGCACCAGGACAGGGGCCCTATATTCCCCCCTCCACTTT. It yields the protein CASSSSTRTGALYSPLHF.

This clonotype has ten or more counts. The chain joins TRBV29-1 to TRBJ2-5, with D possibly TRBD1 on 5 matching bases. Germline V gene sequence: CDR1 SQVTM, CDR2 ANQGSEA. With 3 bases removed from V and 1 base from J, the gap between germline ends came to 9 bases. The CDR3 is 13 amino acids. The CDR3 region is CSVDPDSQETQYF. The CDR3 coding sequence is TGCAGCGTTGACCCAGACAGCCAAGAGACCCAGTACTTC.

The rearrangement links TRBV7-2 to TRBJ2-1; 11 bases align to TRBD1. Germline V gives CDR1 SGHTA, CDR2 FQGNSA. The J segment lost 8 bases and the V segment lost 1 base, leaving 1 base of the junction unmatched. This CDR3 is 14 amino acids long. The CDR3 DNA is TGTGCCAGCAGCTTAGGGGGACAGGGGGATGAGCAGTTCTTC. It encodes CASSLGGQGDEQFF.

The sample holds many counts of this clonotype. The chain is built from TRBV20-1 and TRBJ2-7, with D tentatively TRBD1 (6 bases). There are 16 residues in the CDR3. The germline V gene encodes CDR1 DFQATT and CDR2 SNEGSKA (reference sequence). V shed 6 bases and J shed 0 bases, with 21 bases lying between them. CDR3 amino acids: CSALPGHNIPSYEQYF. The CDR3 nucleotides are TGCAGTGCCCTACCGGGACACAACATACCCTCCTACGAGCAGTACTTC.

The chain links TRBV12-3 or TRBV12-4 to TRBJ2-1, with 12 bases that match TRBD1. CDR3 length equals 17 residues. J gave up 4 bases and V 2 bases, and 6 bases lay outside the gene matches. The CDR3 DNA follows: TGTGCCAGCAGTTTAAGGGGACAGGGGGCGCGATACAATGAGCAGTTCTTC. Its translation is CASSLRGQGARYNEQFF.

The sample holds many counts of this clonotype. This chain links TRBV9 with TRBJ1-4; D is unclear. CDR1 is SGDLS, CDR2 YYNGEE, per germline. The V gene lost 2 bases and the J gene lost 7 bases, with 9 bases spanning the gap. This CDR3 has 13 amino acids. This chain's CDR3 is CASSVNSGEKLFF. DNA for the CDR3: TGTGCCAGCAGCGTTAACAGTGGTGAAAAACTGTTTTTT. The full variable domain, its missing parts supplied by reference TRBV9 and TRBJ1-4, is DSGVTQTPKHLITATGQRVTLRCSPRSGDLSVYWYQQSLDQGLQFLIQYYNGEERAKGNILERFSAQQFPDLHSELNLSSLELGDSALYFCASSVNSGEKLFFGSGTQLSVL.

The V call is TRBV7-2, the J call TRBJ1-2; D is unresolved. Germline assignment: CDR1 SGHTA and CDR2 FQGNSA. CDR3 length: 15 residues. V was clipped by 5 bases and J by 1 base, with 14 bases between them. The CDR3 DNA reads as TGTGCCAGCAGCCGAACTAACATCTTTAACTATGGCTACACCTTC. It translates to CASSRTNIFNYGYTF.

The rearrangement joins TRBV7-2 to TRBJ2-3; weak D call: TRBD2 (5 bases). Germline V gives CDR1 SGHTA, CDR2 FQGNSA. The CDR3 runs to 15 residues. Deletions cut 0 bases from V and 3 bases from J, with 10 bases between. CDR3 in amino acids: CASSLASRTTDTQYF. In nucleotides, the CDR3 is TGTGCCAGCAGCTTAGCTAGCAGGACTACAGATACGCAGTATTTT.

Only a few counts were recorded for this clonotype. The genes are TRBV20-1 and TRBJ2-5; 8 bases are shared with TRBD1. Germline V CDR1 and CDR2: DFQATT, SNEGSKA (reference sequence). This CDR3 region has 12 residues. V was pared by 5 bases and J by 5 bases, with 4 bases of the junction left unmatched. CDR3: CSALGQGETQYF. The CDR3 bases are TGCAGTGCTTTAGGACAGGGCGAGACCCAGTACTTC.

This clonotype has ten or more counts. V gene TRBV28 combines with J gene TRBJ1-1, with D perhaps matching TRBD1 (5 bases). Looked up from germline, CDR1 is MDHEN and CDR2 is SYDVKM. V shed 4 bases and J shed 5 bases, with 8 bases lying between them. The CDR3 loop spans 12 amino acids. The DNA for the CDR3 is TGTGCCAGCAGTTCATACAGGACTGAAGCTTTCTTT. Its protein is CASSSYRTEAFF.

Points on this clonotype: A much larger clonotype is one base distant, so this may be a read error. The genes are TRBV11-2 and TRBJ2-7; 7 bases align to TRBD2. Per germline, CDR1 SGHAT and CDR2 FQNNGV. J gave up 5 bases and V 5 bases, and 12 bases lay outside the gene matches. CDR3 length equals 15 residues. CDR3 sequence reads: CASSRVGGSSHEQYF. Here the CDR3 DNA reads TGTGCCAGCAGCCGCGTGGGGGGGTCTTCCCACGAGCAGTACTTC.

The chain uses TRBV28 and TRBJ1-1, with D maybe TRBD1 (5 bases). V lost 5 bases and J lost 1, with 11 bases in between. CDR1 MDHEN and CDR2 SYDVKM come from the germline V gene. The CDR3 has 14 amino acids. The CDR3 coding sequence is TGTGCCAGCAGTATCCGGGACGGGAACACTGAAGCTTTCTTT. It encodes CASSIRDGNTEAFF.

V usage is TRBV11-1 and J usage is TRBJ2-7; the D call may be TRBD1 or TRBD2 (5 bases each). CDR1 and CDR2 from the germline V gene are SGHAT and FQDESV (reference sequence). Trimming pared 5 bases from V and 4 bases from J, leaving 9 bases between. CDR3 size: 12 residues. CDR3 bases: TGTGCCAGCAGCAGGGACGGGTACGAGCAGTACTTC. Its translation is CASSRDGYEQYF.

This clonotype showed up many times. V gene TRBV29-1 combines with J gene TRBJ2-2; the D gene is possibly TRBD1 (7 bases). The CDR3 spans 13 residues. Between the trimmed V and J ends, which lost 6 bases and 5 bases, there was a span of 13 bases. Per the germline V gene, CDR1 is SQVTM and CDR2 is ANQGSEA. The CDR3 sequence is CSVATGRTGELFF. The CDR3 bases are TGCAGCGTGGCGACAGGGAGGACCGGGGAGCTGTTTTTT.

At least ten counts were recorded for this clonotype. The rearrangement joins TRBV28 to TRBJ2-4; no clear D. Germline V CDR1 and CDR2: MDHEN, SYDVKM. This CDR3 contains 14 residues. Trimming took 2 bases from V and 6 from J, leaving 11 bases between them. The CDR3: CASSLVIPVNIQYF. CDR3 nucleotides: TGTGCCAGCAGTTTAGTAATTCCGGTAAACATTCAGTACTTC. Filled out from reference TRBV28 and TRBJ2-4, the complete variable domain reads DVKVTQSSRYLVKRTGEKVFLECVQDMDHENMFWYRQDPGLGLRLIYFSYDVKMKEKGDIPEGYSVSREKKERFSLILESASTNQTSMYLCASSLVIPVNIQYFGAGTRLSVL.

Many counts were recorded for this clonotype. CDR3 nucleotide sequence: TGTGCCAGCAGTTACTCGGGCCCTCCCCGTAGTGAGCAGTTCTTC. It is translated as CASSYSGPPRSEQFF. V and J are TRBV6-2 or TRBV6-3 and TRBJ2-1; no clear D gene. V lost 0 bases to trimming and J lost 9 bases, with 15 bases between them. Germline V gene lookup returns CDR1 MNHEY and CDR2 SVGEGT. CDR3 size: 15 residues.

This clonotype has only a few counts. This chain uses TRBV2 with TRBJ2-7; 9 bases fit TRBD1. V lost 3 bases and J lost 7; bases outside the gene matches: 4. CDR3 length equals 13 residues. CDR1 and CDR2 from the germline V gene are SNHLY and FYNNEI. This CDR3 reads CASSDQTGGEQYF. In DNA form, the CDR3 reads TGTGCCAGCAGTGACCAGACAGGGGGAGAGCAGTACTTC. Full variable domain (missing parts from reference TRBV2 and TRBJ2-7): EPEVTQTPSHQVTQMGQEVILRCVPISNHLYFYWYRQILGQKVEFLVSFYNNEISEKSEIFDDQFSVERPDGSNFTLKIRSTKLEDSAMYFCASSDQTGGEQYFGPGTRLTVT.